This TCR beta chain was recorded in a study of blood T cell repertoires in COVID-19. Overall study context: COVID-19 samples, acute and convalescent, were from the United States, Italy and Spain.

In the original workflow: Amplification with reference gene primers provided the estimates of nucleated cell counts. Sequencing was performed with immunoSEQ multiplex PCR; in TCRdb, only in-frame clones are kept and a portion is missing. V and J calls plus clone size are reproduced from that table; the DNA served to infer D and trimming. The sample has around 140,000 clones, roughly 89% seen once. This clonotype was obtained from a woman aged 45-65 years with active or convalescent COVID-19. Sample: peripheral blood.

The CDR3, as DNA: TGTGCCAGCACTAAGGGGAGGTCAGATACGCAGTATTTT. It encodes CASTKGRSDTQYF. The chain carries TRBV6-5 and TRBJ2-3; TRBD2 is a possible D gene (6 bases). CDR3 length: 13 amino acids. V was trimmed by 7 bases and J by 4 bases, leaving 12 bases between them. Germline V lookup: CDR1 MNHEY, CDR2 SVGAGI.